What follows are 29 T cell receptor beta chains derived from one specimen sequenced in a study of technical replicates of blood from a handful of donors. Here immunoSEQ multiplex PCR was the method, and the copy in TCRdb shows in-frame clones only, minus some. The profile shows about 84,000 clones, 93% of them singletons. Sequencing input: T cells isolated from PBMCs. The receptors here all came from a human donor in good health.

The chain has TRBV14 and TRBJ2-1, with D unclear. The CDR3 covers 15 residues. The V gene lost 3 bases and the J gene lost 0 bases, with 9 bases spanning the gap. Germline V CDR1 and CDR2: SGHDN, FVKESK. The CDR3 DNA reads as TGTGCCAGCAGCCAGCCTAGAAGCTCCTACAATGAGCAGTTCTTC. It translates to CASSQPRSSYNEQFF.

The V call is TRBV7-9, the J call TRBJ1-1; possibly TRBD1 for D (5 bases). Germline V gene lookup returns CDR1 SEHNR and CDR2 FQNEAQ (reference sequence). The V end lost 6 bases, the J end lost 1 base, and 15 bases lay between the germline ends. This CDR3 contains 15 residues. Here the CDR3 reads CASRGRVYPNTEAFF. The CDR3 nucleotides read TGTGCCAGCAGGGGGCGCGTTTACCCGAACACTGAAGCTTTCTTT.

CDR3 DNA sequence: TGTGCCACCGCGCCCGTTACGGCCTACGAGCAGTACTTC. It yields the protein CATAPVTAYEQYF. The chain employs TRBV28 and TRBJ2-7; D remains ambiguous. The germline gives CDR1 MDHEN, CDR2 SYDVKM. CDR3 length equals 13 residues. V lost 10 bases and J 2 bases, leaving 15 bases between the germline ends.

The V gene is TRBV28, the J gene TRBJ1-5, with unresolved D. The CDR3 contains 17 residues. Germline V CDR1 and CDR2: MDHEN, SYDVKM. Between the trimmed V and J ends, which lost 3 bases and 0 bases, there was a span of 15 bases. In DNA form, the CDR3 reads TGTGCCAGCAGTTTTTTCACCCGACAACTTAGCAATCAGCCCCAGCATTTT. This encodes CASSFFTRQLSNQPQHF.

The rearrangement uses TRBV11-2 and TRBJ2-1, with 8 bases aligning to TRBD2. The CDR3 runs 17 residues. Germline CDR1 and CDR2: SGHAT and FQNNGV. After removal of 6 bases from V and 8 bases from J, the junction contained 18 bases not matched to a gene. The CDR3 DNA is TGTGCCAGCAGTCCATTACCCCGGACTAGCCCGTATGATGAGCAGTTCTTC. It specifies CASSPLPRTSPYDEQFF.

The chain carries TRBV5-4 and TRBJ2-3, with TRBD2 matching over 13 bases. V dropped 1 base and J dropped 4; count of bases not matched to a gene: 9. CDR3 length: 18 residues. Germline V gene sequence: CDR1 SGHNT, CDR2 YYREEE (reference sequence). The CDR3 region is CASSLTGLAGYPPDTQYF. DNA of the CDR3: TGTGCCAGCAGCTTGACGGGACTAGCGGGATACCCCCCAGATACGCAGTATTTT.

The chain combines TRBV6-1 with TRBJ1-1; possibly TRBD1 for D (5 bases). The germline gives CDR1 MNHNS, CDR2 SASEGT. Trimming stripped 6 bases from V and 1 base from J, with 9 bases between. The CDR3 is made up of 13 amino acids. The CDR3 coding sequence is TGTGCCAGCAGCAGGGATTGGAACACTGAAGCTTTCTTT. The encoded protein is CASSRDWNTEAFF.

The rearrangement joins TRBV6-5 to TRBJ1-3, with 9 bases lining up with TRBD1. V shed 9 bases and J 0 bases; nucleotides not matched to a gene: 6. The V gene's germline CDR1 is MNHEY and CDR2 SVGAGI. The CDR3 has 15 residues. The CDR3 loop is CASSGTGLSGNTIYF. CDR3 in DNA: TGTGCCAGTTCGGGGACAGGGCTCTCTGGAAACACCATATATTTT.

J is TRBJ2-1 and V is TRBV5-1, with TRBD2 matching over 15 bases. The length of the CDR3 is 16 residues. From germline, CDR1 is SGHRS and CDR2 YFSETQ. Trimming took 5 bases from V and 5 from J; bases not matched to a gene: 5. CDR3 DNA: TGCGCCAGCAGGGGACTAGCGGGGGGTACCCACAATGAGCAGTTCTTC. It specifies CASRGLAGGTHNEQFF.

The chain couples TRBV12-5 to TRBJ2-1; maybe TRBD1 (6 bases). This CDR3 spans 16 amino acids. CDR1 is LGHNT, CDR2 FRNRAP, per germline. Trimming took off 2 bases at V and 0 bases at J, with 11 bases between the two ends. CDR3: CASGLSVGGSYNEQFF. The CDR3 nucleotides read TGTGCTAGTGGTTTGTCGGTAGGGGGCTCCTACAATGAGCAGTTCTTC.

The chain has TRBV19 and TRBJ2-7; 9 bases fit TRBD1. The CDR3 runs to 14 residues. Per germline, CDR1 LNHDA and CDR2 SQIVND (reference sequence). The V segment lost 8 bases and the J segment 5 bases; nucleotides outside the gene matches: 10. The CDR3 coding sequence is TGTGCCAGTGGGGGCGGGACAGGGTTCGACGAGCAGTACTTC. This codes for CASGGGTGFDEQYF.

The chain combines TRBV28 with TRBJ2-7; D is undetermined. CDR1 and CDR2 (germline): MDHEN, SYDVKM. This CDR3 is 12 amino acids long. Trimming left V 4 bases short and J 2 bases short, with 6 bases between. CDR3 sequence (DNA): TGTGCCAGCAGTTCGACACCCTACGAGCAGTACTTC. Translated, it gives CASSSTPYEQYF.

The chain links TRBV19 to TRBJ2-7, with 10 bases aligning to TRBD1. The CDR3 totals 15 residues. Germline V gene sequence: CDR1 LNHDA, CDR2 SQIVND (reference sequence). The junction had 3 bases not matched to a gene; V was cut back by 2 bases and J by 2 bases. The CDR3, as DNA: TGTGCCAGTAGTATACGGGACAGGGGTCCCTACGAGCAGTACTTC. It encodes CASSIRDRGPYEQYF.

The chain has TRBV5-1 and TRBJ1-1, with D possibly matching TRBD1 (5 bases). The germline V and J ends were trimmed by 3 bases and 4 bases, with 16 bases remaining between them. Per germline, CDR1 SGHRS and CDR2 YFSETQ. The CDR3 length is 15 residues. The DNA of the CDR3 is TGCGCCAGCAGCTCAAACCCCAGGGCAGGCACTGAAGCTTTCTTT. Its protein is CASSSNPRAGTEAFF.

The chain has TRBV27 and TRBJ1-3; D not certain. Trimming cost V 8 bases and J 0 bases, with 14 bases left between them. The CDR3 loop spans 15 amino acids. Germline assignment: CDR1 MNHEY and CDR2 SMNVEV (reference sequence). CDR3 sequence reads: CASSRLPHSGNTIYF. The CDR3 DNA is TGTGCCAGCTCTCGGTTGCCGCACTCTGGAAACACCATATATTTT.

The chain joins TRBV29-1 to TRBJ1-2; D gene unclear. Between the trimmed V and J ends, which lost 7 bases and 2 bases, there was a span of 11 bases. The CDR3 is made up of 12 amino acids. Germline CDR1 reads SQVTM; CDR2 reads ANQGSEA. CDR3 DNA sequence: TGCAGCGGGATTGACAACAACTATGGCTACACCTTC. Amino acid sequence: CSGIDNNYGYTF.

The chain carries TRBV28 and TRBJ2-1; 11 positions agree with TRBD2. The V gene's germline CDR1 is MDHEN and CDR2 SYDVKM. J gave up 4 bases and V 8 bases, and 13 bases lay outside the gene matches. This CDR3 is built from 17 residues. The CDR3 sequence is CASFPFRLAGTYNEQFF. The CDR3, as DNA: TGTGCCAGCTTCCCCTTCCGACTAGCGGGAACTTACAATGAGCAGTTCTTC.

In this sample, this clone turned up a few times. The V call is TRBV9, the J call TRBJ1-1; D not resolved. The germline V gene encodes CDR1 SGDLS and CDR2 YYNGEE. Deletions cut 3 bases from V and 0 bases from J, with 15 bases between. This CDR3 has 16 amino acids. CDR3 sequence (DNA): TGTGCCAGCAGCGCCAAGTGGGAGGGTGTGAACACTGAAGCTTTCTTT. Residues: CASSAKWEGVNTEAFF.

The V call is TRBV7-2, the J call TRBJ2-2; 11 nucleotides match TRBD2. The CDR3 has 15 amino acids. Germline V lookup: CDR1 SGHTA, CDR2 FQGNSA. The junction had 7 bases not matched to a gene; V was cut back by 6 bases and J by 7 bases. As DNA, the CDR3 is TGTGCCAGCAGGAAACTAGCGGGAGAGCACGGGGAGCTGTTTTTT. This gives the protein CASRKLAGEHGELFF. The entire variable domain, with the rest obtained from reference TRBV7-2 and TRBJ2-2, is as follows: GAGVSQSPSNKVTEKGKDVELRCDPISGHTALYWYRQSLGQGLEFLIYFQGNSAPDKSGLPSDRFSAERTGGSVSTLTIQRTQQEDSAVYLCASRKLAGEHGELFFGEGSRLTVL.

The chain is built from TRBV21-1 and TRBJ2-3; TRBD2, the table's D call, lacks a check against the DNA. TRBV21-1 is shown as a pseudogene. The CDR3 spans 19 residues. The CDR3 coding sequence is TGTGCCAGCAGCAATCTCCGGACTAGCGGGGCCAATTGCACAGATACGCAGTATTTT. It is translated as CASSNLRTSGANCTDTQYF.

The chain couples TRBV5-1 to TRBJ2-7; 7 bases agree with TRBD2. The CDR3 runs to 14 residues. After removal of 1 base from V and 5 bases from J, the junction contained 6 bases not matched to a gene. Germline V gives CDR1 SGHRS, CDR2 YFSETQ. CDR3 bases: TGCGCCAGCAGCTTGTCCGACGGGAGGAACGAGCAGTACTTC. Protein sequence: CASSLSDGRNEQYF.

The chain couples TRBV7-9 to TRBJ2-7; 9 bases map to TRBD1. There are 14 residues in the CDR3. CDR1 is SEHNR, CDR2 FQNEAQ, per germline (reference sequence). The J segment lost 10 bases and the V segment lost 3 bases, leaving 10 bases of the junction unmatched. The DNA of the CDR3 is TGTGCCAGCAGCTTTCCCGGGACAGGGAGAGAACAGTACTTC. Translating it yields CASSFPGTGREQYF.

The CDR3 DNA reads TGTGCCAGCAGCTCCCAGCGGGACTCCTACGAGCAGTACTTC. Translated, it gives CASSSQRDSYEQYF. The chain combines TRBV5-4 with TRBJ2-7; 7 bases are a match to TRBD2. The V and J ends lost 3 bases and 0 bases, in that order; junction bases with no gene match: 3. This CDR3 region has 14 residues. The germline V gene has CDR1 SGHNT and CDR2 YYREEE (reference sequence).

V and J are TRBV19 and TRBJ2-7, with 8 bases matching TRBD1. Germline V CDR1 and CDR2: LNHDA, SQIVND (reference sequence). The CDR3 covers 14 residues. Trimming cost V 8 bases and J 2 bases; bases outside gene matches: 8. The CDR3 here is CASALGTGPYEQYF. DNA for the CDR3: TGTGCCAGTGCCCTCGGGACAGGACCCTACGAGCAGTACTTC.

The chain recombines TRBV6-5 with TRBJ2-2; D perhaps matches TRBD2 (6 bases). Germline V gene data show CDR1 as MNHEY and CDR2 as SVGAGI. The CDR3 consists of 13 residues. Trimming took 7 bases from V and 6 from J, leaving 12 bases between them. CDR3 sequence (DNA): TGTGCCAGCAATAAATGGGGGGCCGGGGAGCTGTTTTTT. Its protein product is CASNKWGAGELFF.

The genes are TRBV5-4 and TRBJ1-2; 11 positions agree with TRBD1. The CDR3 length is 16 residues. The V gene's germline CDR1 is SGHNT and CDR2 YYREEE (reference sequence). The ends lost 0 bases at V and 7 bases at J; junction bases unmatched: 8. The CDR3 nucleotides are TGTGCCAGCAGCTTGGGGACAGGGGGCGTGAATGGTGGCTACACCTTC. Its protein product is CASSLGTGGVNGGYTF.

The V call is TRBV7-8, the J call TRBJ1-5, with D unresolved. The CDR3 totals 14 residues. The germline V gene has CDR1 SGHVS and CDR2 FQNEAQ. V shed 1 base and J shed 7 bases, with 11 bases lying between them. The CDR3 DNA reads as TGTGCCAGCAGCTTAGGAGGTACCAAACAGCCCCAGCATTTT. Amino acid sequence: CASSLGGTKQPQHF.

The chain uses TRBV11-3 and TRBJ2-7; D possibly corresponds to TRBD1 (7 bases). The CDR3 runs 16 residues. V shed 5 bases and J shed 2 bases, with 19 bases lying between them. Germline CDR1 reads SGHNT; CDR2 reads YENEEA. The CDR3 loop reads CASSPGVGDSPYEQYF. DNA of the CDR3: TGTGCCAGCAGCCCGGGGGTGGGGGACAGTCCCTACGAGCAGTACTTC.

The V and J genes are TRBV27 and TRBJ1-6; 7 nucleotides line up with TRBD1. This CDR3 has 15 amino acids. Germline V CDR1 and CDR2: MNHEY, SMNVEV (reference sequence). Losses at the gene ends were 9 bases for V and 4 bases for J; bases not matched to a gene: 9. CDR3 region: CARAVTGKYNSPLHF. The CDR3, as DNA: TGTGCCAGGGCCGTGACAGGGAAATATAATTCACCCCTCCACTTT.